Below are 24 T cell receptor beta chains sequenced from a single sample in a study of blood T cell repertoires in COVID-19. Only in-frame clones appear in the TCRdb table, and some are missing; sequencing was by immunoSEQ multiplex PCR. The sample includes some 220,000 clones, roughly 85% seen only once; the top ten take 9.5% to 15%. Sequencing was performed on peripheral blood. The receptors shown here come from a woman younger than 30 who had recovered from COVID-19.

The rearrangement links TRBV27 to TRBJ1-1; the D gene is possibly TRBD1 (5 bases). The CDR3 is made up of 16 amino acids. The V gene's germline CDR1 is MNHEY and CDR2 SMNVEV (reference sequence). Trimming shortened V by 3 bases and J by 0 bases, and 14 bases separated the two germline ends. In DNA, the CDR3 is TGTGCCAGCAGTTTCGGGGGAGGAGGGTTGAACACTGAAGCTTTCTTT. Translating it yields CASSFGGGGLNTEAFF.

This chain joins TRBV6-1 and TRBJ2-7; a weak D match, TRBD1 (5 bases). The CDR3 has 14 amino acids. Per germline, CDR1 MNHNS and CDR2 SASEGT. V lost 3 bases and J 3 bases, leaving 12 bases between the germline ends. CDR3 sequence reads: CASSEAGRNYEQYF. For the CDR3, the DNA is TGTGCCAGCAGTGAGGCAGGGCGAAACTACGAGCAGTACTTC.

The rearrangement joins TRBV7-6 to TRBJ1-5, with D unresolved. V dropped 6 bases and J dropped 2 bases, with 17 bases sitting between them. From germline, CDR1 is SGHVS and CDR2 FNYEAQ. The CDR3 covers 16 residues. The CDR3 spells CASSTRGGLGNQPQHF. As DNA, the CDR3 is TGTGCCAGCAGTACTCGGGGAGGGTTGGGCAATCAGCCCCAGCATTTT.

This sequence joins TRBV3-1 (or the pseudogene TRBV3-2) and TRBJ2-2, with D maybe TRBD1 (5 bases). This CDR3 spans 14 amino acids. Germline CDR1 is LGHDT and CDR2 is YNNKEL (reference sequence). Trimming removed 2 bases at V and 6 bases at J, with 10 bases between. CDR3 protein: CASSQLRAAGELFF. The CDR3 DNA follows: TGTGCCAGCAGCCAACTCAGGGCGGCCGGGGAGCTGTTTTTT.

This chain joins TRBV25-1 and TRBJ1-2; D may be TRBD1 (5 bases). Germline V CDR1 and CDR2: MGHDK, SYGVNS. V dropped 5 bases and J dropped 8 bases, with 15 bases sitting between them. The CDR3 spans 13 residues. The CDR3 DNA reads as TGTGCCAGCAGTAGTGGCAGGGCGGGGGGCTACACCTTC. Its protein is CASSSGRAGGYTF.

A word on this clone: Germline is not matched at one junction end, which may reflect a read error. The rearrangement uses TRBV27 and TRBJ1-1, with D possibly TRBD1 on 5 matching bases. The V gene's germline CDR1 is MNHEY and CDR2 SMNVEV (reference sequence). This CDR3 is built from 14 residues. Here the CDR3 DNA reads TGTGCCAGCCGCTCGGGGGGAGTCAACAATGAAGCTTTCTTT. Its protein product is CASRSGGVNNEAFF.

The J gene is TRBJ2-7, the V gene TRBV30, with 7 bases that match TRBD1. J lost 5 bases, V lost 2 bases, and 9 bases had no gene match. The CDR3 is 14 residues long. Germline CDR1 reads GTSNPN; CDR2 reads SVGIG (reference sequence). The CDR3 DNA reads TGTGCCTGGAGTCCACCGACAGGGATCCACGAGCAGTACTTC. Its translation is CAWSPPTGIHEQYF.

In its sample, this clone was seen once. The chain couples TRBV25-1 to TRBJ2-1, with 11 nucleotides matching TRBD2. V trimming: 4 bases; J trimming: 4 bases; junction bases outside the gene matches: 12. The CDR3 loop spans 18 amino acids. The germline V gene encodes CDR1 MGHDK and CDR2 SYGVNS. CDR3 loop: CASSATTGTSGMYNEQFF. The CDR3 DNA sequence: TGTGCCAGCAGTGCAACAACCGGGACTAGCGGAATGTACAATGAGCAGTTCTTC. The full variable domain, completed using reference TRBV25-1 and TRBJ2-1, is EADIYQTPRYLVIGTGKKITLECSQTMGHDKMYWYQQDPGMELHLIHYSYGVNSTEKGDLSSESTVSRIRTEHFPLTLESARPSHTSQYLCASSATTGTSGMYNEQFFGPGTRLTVL.

The chain couples TRBV4-1 to TRBJ1-2, with D hard to call. Germline CDR1 is MGHRA and CDR2 is YSYEKL. The V end was cut by 1 base, the J end by 3 bases, with 12 bases between. The CDR3 runs 15 residues. The CDR3 here is CASSQGHNRDYGYTF. CDR3 DNA sequence: TGCGCCAGCAGCCAAGGTCATAACCGGGACTATGGCTACACCTTC.

The rearrangement joins TRBV4-3 to TRBJ1-6; 7 bases map to TRBD1. CDR1 LGHNA and CDR2 YSLEER come from the germline V gene. After removal of 0 bases from V and 6 bases from J, the junction contained 2 bases not matched to a gene. This CDR3 has 15 residues. CDR3: CASSQETGTNSPLHF. The CDR3, as DNA: TGCGCCAGCAGCCAAGAGACAGGGACTAATTCACCCCTCCACTTT.

DNA for the CDR3: TGTGCCAGCAGCCACCCGGGGGACGAGCAGTACTTC. Its translation: CASSHPGDEQYF. The chain links TRBV4-2 to TRBJ2-7, with D maybe TRBD2 (6 bases). The length of the CDR3 is 12 residues. The germline V gene encodes CDR1 LGHNA and CDR2 YNFKEQ. Trimming took off 3 bases at V and 5 bases at J, with 8 bases between the two ends.

This clone was detected a few times. CDR3: CASTQFRGGDAAFF. In DNA, the CDR3 is TGTGCCAGCACCCAGTTTCGGGGGGGCGATGCAGCTTTCTTT. V is TRBV6-6 and J is TRBJ1-1, with a tentative D call TRBD1 (6 bases). Germline-derived CDR1 and CDR2 are MNHNY and SVGAGI (reference sequence). This CDR3 is 14 amino acids long. V lost 7 bases and J lost 10, with 22 bases in between.

The chain employs TRBV11-3 and TRBJ2-5, with D tentatively TRBD1 (6 bases). The germline V gene encodes CDR1 SGHNT and CDR2 YENEEA. This CDR3 contains 13 residues. Trimming removed 6 bases from V and 0 bases from J, with 8 bases in between. The chain's CDR3 is CASSGQNQETQYF. The DNA of the CDR3 is TGTGCCAGCAGTGGACAGAACCAAGAGACCCAGTACTTC.

This sequence joins TRBV6-5 and TRBJ2-1; 9 bases fit TRBD1. The V gene's germline CDR1 is MNHEY and CDR2 SVGAGI. The CDR3 length is 14 residues. The junction had 6 bases not matched to a gene; V was cut back by 6 bases and J by 6 bases. Here the CDR3 reads CASRTGQGINEQFF. In DNA, the CDR3 is TGTGCCAGCAGGACCGGACAGGGGATCAATGAGCAGTTCTTC.

This clone occurred a few times. The rearrangement links TRBV2 to TRBJ1-3; weak D call: TRBD1 (5 bases). The CDR3 runs to 14 residues. Germline assignment: CDR1 SNHLY and CDR2 FYNNEI. V was trimmed by 9 bases and J by 0 bases, leaving 12 bases between them. The CDR3, as DNA: TGTGCCAGTTTGACAGTAAGCTCTGGAAACACCATATATTTT. It encodes CASLTVSSGNTIYF.

This rearrangement joins TRBV12-3 or TRBV12-4 to TRBJ2-2, with D perhaps TRBD2 (7 bases). The length of the CDR3 is 13 residues. The CDR3 loop reads CGGGRSNTGELFF. DNA of the CDR3: TGTGGGGGGGGCCGGTCAAACACCGGGGAGCTGTTTTTT.

The V gene is TRBV5-1, the J gene TRBJ1-3; 8 nucleotides line up with TRBD1. Germline CDR1 reads SGHRS; CDR2 reads YFSETQ. J was trimmed by 2 bases and V by 1 base; bases with no gene match: 2. The CDR3 has 15 residues. CDR3 coding DNA: TGCGCCAGCAGCTTGTTGACAGGGGCTGGAAACACCATATATTTT. As protein: CASSLLTGAGNTIYF. Using reference TRBV5-1 and TRBJ1-3 for the parts outside the CDR3, the full variable domain is KAGVTQTPRYLIKTRGQQVTLSCSPISGHRSVSWYQQTPGQGLQFLFEYFSETQRNKGNFPGRFSGRQFSNSRSEMNVSTLELGDSALYLCASSLLTGAGNTIYFGEGSWLTVV.

V gene TRBV6-2 or TRBV6-3 combines with J gene TRBJ2-7, with D possibly TRBD1 on 6 matching bases. Germline CDR1 MNHEY, CDR2 SVGEGT. V lost 6 bases and J lost 3, with 15 bases in between. This CDR3 comprises 14 residues. CDR3 region: CASSLPGHHYEQYF. Written as DNA, the CDR3 is TGTGCCAGCAGCTTACCGGGACACCACTACGAGCAGTACTTC.

The chain links TRBV3-1 (or the pseudogene TRBV3-2) to TRBJ2-1, with 10 bases identical to TRBD2. Looked up from germline, CDR1 is LGHDT and CDR2 is YNNKEL (reference sequence). The length of the CDR3 is 19 residues. The J segment lost 2 bases and the V segment lost 1 base, leaving 11 bases of the junction unmatched. CDR3 sequence: CASSQGTGTSARAYNEQFF. The CDR3 nucleotides read TGTGCCAGCAGCCAAGGAACCGGGACTAGCGCCAGGGCCTACAATGAGCAGTTCTTC.

The chain has TRBV30 and TRBJ2-3; TRBD1 matches at 9 bases. This CDR3 comprises 14 residues. Germline loops: CDR1 GTSNPN, CDR2 SVGIG (reference sequence). J was trimmed by 5 bases and V by 4 bases; bases with no gene match: 7. The CDR3 region is CAWNPGQGLDTQYF. Written as DNA, the CDR3 is TGTGCCTGGAACCCGGGACAGGGCCTAGATACGCAGTATTTT.

V gene TRBV4-2 combines with J gene TRBJ2-7; TRBD2 matches 8 bases. Losses at the gene ends were 2 bases for V and 1 base for J; bases not matched to a gene: 10. Germline V gene lookup returns CDR1 LGHNA and CDR2 YNFKEQ. The CDR3 spans 17 residues. CDR3 region: CASSQSGPGLGSYEQYF. The CDR3 region has the DNA TGTGCCAGCAGCCAATCGGGACCGGGACTAGGGTCCTACGAGCAGTACTTC.

The CDR3 protein is CASSLEALSSGNTIYF. DNA for the CDR3: TGCGCCAGCAGCTTGGAAGCCCTGAGCTCTGGAAACACCATATATTTT. The genes are TRBV5-1 and TRBJ1-3, with D uncertain. The CDR3 contains 16 residues. Per the germline V gene, CDR1 is SGHRS and CDR2 is YFSETQ. V was clipped by 0 bases and J by 0 bases, with 10 bases between them.

The chain uses TRBV13 and TRBJ2-3; 13 bases agree with TRBD2. Germline trimming cut 5 bases from V and 4 bases from J; bases unmatched to any gene: 15. Germline V CDR1 and CDR2: PRHDT, FYEKMQ (reference sequence). This CDR3 comprises 19 residues. CDR3 region: CASSIPGLAGVRWSDTQYF. The DNA for the CDR3 is TGTGCCAGCAGCATCCCCGGACTAGCGGGAGTGAGGTGGTCAGATACGCAGTATTTT.

The V gene is TRBV5-4, the J gene TRBJ2-1; 7 bases are shared with TRBD2. The germline V gene encodes CDR1 SGHNT and CDR2 YYREEE (reference sequence). The CDR3 length is 16 residues. V was clipped by 1 base and J by 2 bases; unmatched bases: 6. CDR3 protein: CASSLLLTSAYNEQFF. The DNA of the CDR3 is TGTGCCAGCAGCTTGTTACTAACTAGCGCCTACAATGAGCAGTTCTTC.